What follows is one TCR beta chain and its context. The antigen is not known. Cultured CD4+ T cell DNA underwent sequencing with the Oncomine TCR Beta short-read assay. TCRdb analysed the PCR reads with MiXCR anew, one entry per CDR3 protein. The data hold roughly 5,000 distinct CDR3 sequences, with roughly 46% observed a single time. These data belong to a study of vaccination and CD4 T cells after COVID-19. Treatment of the sample: approximately 11-day PBMC culture with coronavirus spike peptide pools or control peptides (ViraFEST assay). Positivity by PCR occurred from March to December 2020, a period that predated US Alpha, Beta and Delta variants. V was clipped by 7 bases and J by 7 bases, with 14 bases between them. The CDR3 extends over 12 amino acids. The germline V gene has CDR1 LNHDA and CDR2 SQIVND (reference sequence).

The rearrangement links TRBV19 to TRBJ2-7; D gene unclear. The TCR was taken from a human donor who had recovered from COVID-19. What was sequenced was CD4+ T cells from blood, cultured in vitro. CDR3 in amino acids: CASKGPQREQYF. In nucleotides, the CDR3 is TGTGCCAGTAAAGGGCCCCAAAGAGAGCAGTACTTC.